This T cell receptor (beta chain) derives from a study of cytomegalovirus exposure and HLA in healthy donors (dated by TCRdb to about 2017). With regard to the full study: An earlier analysis of several hundred of the donors reported approximately 300 Gb of sequence data and about 120 million unique TCR beta sequences obtained from about 179 million T cells. About 300 gigabases of sequencing data and tens of millions of unique TCR sequences were included in an early release covering 550 to 800 HLA-typed donors. Among the roughly 400 genotyped donors, around 81% belonged to the genetic ancestry cluster associated with self-reported Caucasian donors. The study was designed to test whether signatures of past pathogen exposure could be identified by cataloging public T cell receptors. The study profiled the T cell repertoires of around 700 subjects by immunosequencing and related them to cytomegalovirus serostatus. Along with the approximately 620-subject first cohort, a separate validation cohort of over a hundred different subjects was used. To predict cytomegalovirus infection status, the study combined high-throughput TCR immunosequencing, statistical association of individual TCRs with disease status, and machine learning. In a later analysis, previously published TCR beta repertoires from 500 to 750 donors were re-analyzed and high-resolution HLA genotyping was added so that TCR occurrence patterns could be studied. Rather than drawing on any new phenotypic data, the later analysis identified candidate immune exposures from TCR beta sequences and the way those sequences occurred across donors. In an earlier analysis of 587 of the donors, high-throughput TCR beta sequencing was used to judge whether each TCR beta V gene segment behaved as functional or pseudogenic. Donor age, sex, ethnicity and CMV serostatus were collected together with the repertoire data. Genome-wide SNP genotypes for about 65% of the roughly 670 donors were used in a later genetic analysis, which treated that subset as a discovery cohort. All discovery cohort repertoires had been generated on a single sequencing platform. Both class I and class II loci were covered by HLA typing, at four-digit resolution. The number of donors typed differed by locus, with roughly 629-640 for A, B, C, DRB1 and DQB1, roughly 520 for DQA1, over 600 for DPA1, and around 450 for DPB1. Several DR-DQ haplotypes were handled as single units for association and clustering because linkage in the cohort was strong. Across approximately 400 genotyped donors of the cohort, an average of approximately 240,000 unique TCR beta nucleotide sequences per donor were sequenced, and roughly 17% of those sequences were non-productive.

The cohort consisted of 600 to 700 healthy bone marrow donors. At the time of sampling, every cohort member was nominally healthy, though immune exposures that went unrecorded were likely present. The donor tested CMV seronegative and was one of the 352 seronegative cohort members. A peripheral blood sample was provided by each donor, and peripheral blood mononuclear cells were used for TCR beta sequencing. Genomic DNA was extracted from the blood cell samples with the Qiagen DNeasy Blood Extraction Kit. Of note for this clone: Its antigen target is currently unknown. No clone much larger than this one lies a single base away; base qualities are absent.

Paper-wide results and their limitations: A total of 150 or so TCR beta chains were listed by the study as associated with cytomegalovirus. According to a later analysis, parvovirus B19, influenza, CMV and Epstein-Barr virus appeared linked to several top co-occurrence clusters. HLA typing was unavailable for some donors at each locus, so association tests used only the typed subset. According to a later analysis, most CMV-associated TCR beta chains appeared to be HLA-restricted, and the HLA associations seemed to be driven largely by CMV exposure. Three of the identified cytomegalovirus-associated TCR beta chains were confirmed in vitro to be specific for cytomegalovirus antigens. Immune exposure information for the cohort was limited to CMV serostatus. Assigning TCR associations to individual alleles was difficult when HLA alleles, especially DR and DQ, strongly co-occurred. Specific HLA alleles were associated with about 17,000 TCR beta sequences at a false discovery rate of 0.05 in a later analysis. Sequencing depth was assumed to be roughly uniform across donors in the presence/absence analyses, though that assumption may not hold. In a later analysis, HLA-associated TCR beta chains showed more clonal expansion and lower generation probabilities than non-associated chains that were equally common. In a later analysis, TCR association rates were found to vary across HLA loci, with the most associated TCRs seen for DRB1 alleles and the fewest for HLA-C alleles. In a later genetic analysis, a missense DCLRE1C variant was associated with V-gene and J-gene trimming of TCR beta chains, and the association was replicated in an independent cohort. Linkage disequilibrium might explain the correlated functional status among segregating V segments, but an unknown experimental factor could not be excluded. Most TCR sequences were seen in very few donors, while some public TCRs were found in many individuals. The authors suggested that the approach could potentially be generalized to other disease states and immunological phenotypes. The earlier analysis of about 600 of the donors excluded roughly 17 rarely observed V segments, including chromosome 9 orphons, because counts were too low. Cytomegalovirus status was reported to be diagnosed by the classifier with high specificity and sensitivity in both the original and validation cohorts. A further reported finding was that TCR beta sequences accurately predicted the HLA-A and HLA-B alleles for most subjects in the first cohort. Only TCR beta chains were sequenced in this cohort, and the absence of alpha or paired-chain data limited detectable features. In an earlier analysis of around 600 of the donors, most TCR beta V segments appeared in productive rearrangements about 87% or about 30% of the time, broadly matching IMGT annotations. A cluster of highly shared sequence variants was judged likely to be a technical artifact of the sequencing pipeline. A later genetic analysis reported fewer N-insertions in productive TCRs among donors in an Asian-associated ancestry cluster than the roughly 700-donor mean.

The library was prepared using the immunoSEQ multiplex PCR assay. A mixture of 60 forward primers for TCR Vbeta segments and 13 reverse primers for TCR Jbeta segments was used in the multiplex PCR. The CDR3 region of rearranged TCR beta genes was amplified from genomic DNA by a multiplex PCR assay. On the Illumina HiSeq System, the amplified TCR beta libraries were sequenced as 87-base-pair reads. The source study handled its data this way. A later analysis counted around 72 million unique TCR beta chains across the 500 to 850 repertoires, and around 9.9 million of these chains were shared by at least two donors. A nearest-neighbor algorithm error-corrected the raw reads and collapsed the reads into unique sequences, merging closely related sequences to remove PCR and sequencing errors. Alignment of CDR3 sequences to IMGT reference sequences was used to assign V, D and J gene segments. For a sequence to be retained, a match of at least six nucleotides was required to both a V gene segment and a J gene segment. Rearrangements were classified as productive when the CDR3 lacked stop codons and remained in frame with V and J, and all other rearrangements were classified as non-productive. Following IMGT convention, CDR3 was defined as the stretch from the second conserved V-encoded cysteine to the conserved J-encoded phenylalanine. The earlier analysis of about 620 of the donors excluded sequences that lacked an unambiguous match to a single V gene segment. In an earlier analysis of 500 to 750 of the donors, V segments were called functional above 56.7% productive rearrangements and were called segregating when the between-donor standard deviation exceeded 5%. A statistical classification framework was developed to diagnose cytomegalovirus status using the catalog of TCR beta chain sequences. A later analysis assigned V and J genes by comparing TCR nucleotide sequences with IMGT/GENE-DB human TR gene sequences. In a later analysis, CDR3 sequences and most-parsimonious VDJ recombination scenarios were assigned using the TCRdist pipeline. In a later analysis, each TCR beta chain was defined by its CDR3 amino acid sequence together with its V-gene family, and reads without a unique V-gene family were excluded. In a later analysis, fewer than 650 highly shared, low-generation-probability nucleotide sequences were removed to address suspected cross-contamination and a sequencing artifact. In a later analysis, a clonal expansion index for each public chain was calculated from normalized within-repertoire ranks of inferred template counts. In a later analysis, generation probabilities were computed using a VDJ recombination model fitted to out-of-frame rearrangements, and the results were checked against IGoR. In a later analysis, TCR-TCR, TCR-HLA and TCR-CMV co-occurrence was scored with hypergeometric tests, and a repertoire-size bias correction was applied to TCR pairs. To estimate false discovery rates, a later analysis permuted the HLA or CMV assignments 20 times. A later analysis grouped co-occurring TCRs with DBSCAN, adding TCRdist sequence similarity when clustering within HLA-allele-positive subsets. Repertoires with fewer than 30,000 or more than 120,000 public chains were left out of co-occurrence clustering, as were about five repertoires with anomalous nucleotide sharing. TCRdb re-hosts the immuneACCESS table, in-frame sequences only. Its copies lack some clones; in the studies checked, an unresolved V gene accounts for under half of them, and the cause for the rest is not known. D and trimming come from the DNA, and the V and J calls and clone size come from that table. The sample table records over 150,000 clones; 70% to 80% of these occur just once. In total, the top ten clones hold 2% to 2.5% of the sample.

The sequencing input was PBMCs. The sequence was collected from a man in his forties or fifties in good health and CMV-seronegative.

The DNA sequence follows: TGTGCCAGTAGTATTGGCGGGATTGACGAGCAGTACTTC. Translated, this gives CASSIGGIDEQYF. The chain uses TRBV19 and TRBJ2-7; tentative D gene TRBD2, with 6 bases matching. According to the germline V gene (reference sequence), CDR1 reads LNHDA and CDR2 reads SQIVND. Including cysteine and phenylalanine, the CDR3 has 13 amino acids. Only the CDR3 region is kept as DNA, spanning 39 bases read in frame from base 1. V drops 3 bases and J drops 5 bases, leaving 11 bases in between.